These T cell receptor beta chains were read from a single sample in a study of identical twins. Each CDR3 protein is one row after TCRdb ran MiXCR on the 5' RACE reads. This table holds nearly 900,000 distinct CDR3 sequences, roughly an eighth found once. These same data were also listed under a study on yellow fever vaccine responses in identical twins.

The sample comprised PBMCs. Receptor source: a woman between 18 and 29 years old in good health. The CDR3 runs from the conserved cysteine through the conserved F or W. A D gene is named only where the DNA matches it firmly. Expanded clones get a size class; other rows say once, few or many, or leave the size out.

TRBV4-1,TRBJ2-5,TRBD2,-,CASSQDASGGLRETQYF,TGCGCCAGCAGCCAAGATGCTAGCGGGGGCCTCAGGGAGACCCAGTACTTC
TRBV2,TRBJ1-1,-,few,CASSGGSTVNTEAFF,TGTGCCAGCAGTGGCGGGTCTACAGTGAACACTGAAGCTTTCTTT
TRBV5-1,TRBJ2-1,-,many,CASSLEVSSYNEQFF,TGCGCCAGCAGCTTGGAGGTTTCCTCCTACAATGAGCAGTTCTTC
TRBV5-1,TRBJ2-1,TRBD2,many,CASTREVLAVYNEQFF,TGCGCCAGCACCCGCGAGGTGCTAGCGGTCTACAATGAGCAGTTCTTC
TRBV4-1,TRBJ2-1,-,few,CASSQVGGPKNNEQFF,TGCGCCAGCAGCCAAGTTGGGGGGCCGAAAAACAATGAGCAGTTCTTC
TRBV10-2,TRBJ2-7,-,many,CASQGSSYEQYF,TGCGCCAGCCAAGGGAGCTCCTACGAGCAGTACTTC
TRBV6-1,TRBJ2-4,-,-,CASSGATTGEYIQYF,TGTGCCAGCAGTGGGGCGACAACGGGCGAGTACATTCAGTACTTC
TRBV3-1,TRBJ2-1,-,many,CASSQVVNEQFF,TGCGCCAGCAGCCAAGTGGTGAATGAGCAGTTCTTC
TRBV6-2/TRBV6-3,TRBJ2-3,TRBD2,-,CASSTWVAGGPSTDTQYF,TGTGCCAGCAGTACTTGGGTAGCGGGAGGACCTAGCACAGATACGCAGTATTTT
TRBV3-1,TRBJ2-3,TRBD2,few,CASRPGLAPDTQYF,TGTGCCAGCCGTCCGGGACTAGCGCCAGATACGCAGTATTTT
TRBV7-3,TRBJ2-3,-,-,CASSTSGGITDTQYF,TGTGCCAGCAGCACATCCGGGGGTATCACAGATACGCAGTATTTT
TRBV2,TRBJ2-1,-,once,CASKGGLANNEQFF,TGTGCCAGCAAAGGGGGGCTGGCGAACAATGAGCAGTTCTTC
TRBV27,TRBJ1-6,-,-,CASSKASPSYNSPLHF,TGTGCCAGCAGTAAGGCCAGCCCCTCCTATAATTCACCCCTCCACTTT
TRBV5-1,TRBJ2-7,-,-,CASRSGSLGEQYF,TGCGCCAGCAGATCCGGGTCCTTGGGCGAGCAGTACTTC
TRBV20-1,TRBJ2-7,TRBD1,-,CSACTGVGSYEQYF,TGCAGTGCATGTACAGGGGTGGGGTCCTACGAGCAGTACTTC
TRBV20-1,TRBJ1-1,-,few,CSARAGVRIPSITEAFF,TGCAGTGCTAGAGCGGGGGTCCGGATCCCTTCCATCACTGAAGCTTTCTTT
TRBV24-1,TRBJ2-7,-,-,CATSEDSYEQYF,TGTGCCACCAGTGAGGACAGCTACGAGCAGTACTTC
TRBV7-9,TRBJ2-2,TRBD1,many,CATDPGQGFATGELFF,TGTGCCACCGATCCGGGACAGGGGTTTGCTACCGGGGAGCTGTTTTTT
TRBV12-5,TRBJ1-5,-,-,CASGLVWAGLGNQPQHF,TGTGCTAGTGGTTTGGTATGGGCAGGCCTGGGCAATCAGCCCCAGCATTTT
TRBV6-1,TRBJ1-4,-,-,CASSDRGKNEKLFF,TGTGCCAGCAGTGACAGGGGAAAGAATGAAAAACTGTTTTTT
TRBV4-1,TRBJ1-4,-,-,CASSPPVWGRAEKLFF,TGCGCCAGCAGCCCCCCTGTATGGGGACGGGCTGAAAAACTGTTTTTT
TRBV28,TRBJ1-3,-,many,CATTEAAAGNTIYF,TGTGCCACTACTGAGGCGGCTGCTGGAAACACCATATATTTT
TRBV4-2,TRBJ1-4,-,-,CASSQDSGTNYEKLFF,TGTGCCAGCAGCCAAGACTCCGGGACTAATTACGAAAAACTGTTTTTT
TRBV7-2,TRBJ2-1,-,few,CASSLLPGGPGGEQFF,TGTGCCAGCAGCTTATTGCCGGGAGGGCCAGGGGGTGAGCAGTTCTTC
TRBV9,TRBJ1-2,-,few,CASSVGENYGYTF,TGTGCCAGCAGCGTAGGGGAGAACTATGGCTACACCTTC
TRBV7-9,TRBJ1-1,-,few,CASIADWGVAFF,TGTGCCAGCATTGCCGATTGGGGTGTGGCTTTCTTT
TRBV20-1,TRBJ2-1,-,-,CSALDNEQFF,TGCAGTGCACTGGACAATGAGCAGTTCTTC
TRBV24-1,TRBJ2-5,-,few,CATSTFRLDGETQYF,TGTGCCACCAGCACATTCCGACTAGACGGAGAGACCCAGTACTTC
TRBV12-3/TRBV12-4,TRBJ2-5,TRBD1,many,CASSPIDREETQYF,TGTGCCAGCAGTCCGATAGACAGGGAAGAGACCCAGTACTTC
TRBV29-1,TRBJ1-2,-,few,CSVEDRGDPYGYTF,TGCAGCGTTGAAGACCGGGGGGATCCGTATGGCTACACCTTC
TRBV3-1,TRBJ2-7,TRBD2,few,CASSRTSGRATYEQYF,TGTGCCAGCAGCCGTACTAGCGGGAGGGCCACTTACGAGCAGTACTTC
TRBV10-3,TRBJ1-5,TRBD1,few,CAISSTGPDSNQPQHF,TGTGCCATCAGTTCGACAGGGCCTGATAGCAATCAGCCCCAGCATTTT
TRBV5-1,TRBJ2-7,TRBD1,few,CASRLSETGPYEQYF,TGCGCCAGCAGACTGTCGGAGACAGGGCCCTACGAGCAGTACTTC
TRBV12-3/TRBV12-4,TRBJ2-7,TRBD1,few,CASRSGQGVSYEQYF,TGTGCCAGCAGATCGGGACAGGGGGTGTCCTACGAGCAGTACTTC
TRBV10-3,TRBJ2-1,TRBD1,-,CAMTGGSYNEQFF,TGTGCCATGACAGGGGGTTCCTACAATGAGCAGTTCTTC
TRBV5-1,TRBJ2-1,TRBD2,-,CASSLLGRDNEQFF,TGCGCCAGCAGCTTACTGGGGAGGGACAATGAGCAGTTCTTC
TRBV5-1,TRBJ1-1,-,few,CASSPHRDNTEAFF,TGCGCCAGCAGCCCCCACAGGGACAACACTGAAGCTTTCTTT
TRBV4-1,TRBJ2-5,-,-,CASSLRLGTYWQETQYF,TGCGCCAGCAGCTTGAGACTCGGGACCTACTGGCAAGAGACCCAGTACTTC
TRBV7-2,TRBJ2-6,-,few,CASSLSAPTLSGANVLTF,TGTGCCAGCAGCTTAAGCGCGCCTACCCTCTCTGGGGCCAACGTCCTGACTTTC
TRBV5-1,TRBJ2-3,TRBD2,few,CASSLSGTRTDTQYF,TGCGCCAGCAGCTTGAGCGGGACTCGCACAGATACGCAGTATTTT
TRBV14,TRBJ2-2,-,few,CASSQDTVSTGELFF,TGTGCCAGCAGCCAAGATACAGTAAGCACCGGGGAGCTGTTTTTT
TRBV6-5,TRBJ2-7,-,few,CASSYSSNTYEQYF,TGTGCCAGCAGTTACTCTTCCAACACCTACGAGCAGTACTTC
TRBV11-2,TRBJ2-1,TRBD1,-,CASSFRTGSDEQFF,TGTGCCAGCAGCTTCCGGACAGGGAGCGATGAGCAGTTCTTC
TRBV3-1,TRBJ2-1,-,-,CATSNAAGTNRDNEQFF,TGTGCCACCTCCAACGCCGCGGGCACAAACCGGGACAATGAGCAGTTCTTC
TRBV7-9,TRBJ2-1,-,-,CASSLYGDSYNEQFF,TGTGCCAGCAGCTTATACGGGGACTCCTACAATGAGCAGTTCTTC
TRBV27,TRBJ1-6,-,-,CASSLSGTHNSPLHF,TGTGCCAGCAGTTTATCGGGGACCCATAATTCACCCCTCCACTTT
TRBV14,TRBJ1-2,-,-,CASSQDRDGRVYGYTF,TGTGCCAGCAGCCAAGATCGGGACGGTAGAGTCTATGGCTACACCTTC
TRBV11-2,TRBJ2-5,-,few,CATGRGQETQYF,TGTGCCACCGGCCGGGGGCAAGAGACCCAGTACTTC
TRBV5-1,TRBJ1-6,-,few,CASSTDMNNSPLHF,TGCGCCAGCAGCACGGACATGAATAATTCACCCCTCCACTTT
TRBV9,TRBJ2-1,-,few,CASSVAMGSSYNEQFF,TGTGCCAGCAGCGTAGCTATGGGTAGCTCCTACAATGAGCAGTTCTTC
TRBV12-3/TRBV12-4,TRBJ2-1,-,-,CASSLVAQEQFF,TGTGCCAGCAGTTTAGTTGCGCAAGAGCAGTTCTTC
TRBV5-4,TRBJ1-3,TRBD1,-,CASSSKGGAGSGNTIYF,TGTGCCAGCAGCTCCAAAGGGGGCGCGGGCTCTGGAAACACCATATATTTT
TRBV20-1,TRBJ1-2,TRBD1,-,CSARGPLTGDDGYTF,TGCAGTGCTAGAGGGCCCCTTACAGGGGATGATGGCTACACCTTC
TRBV12-3/TRBV12-4,TRBJ2-1,TRBD1,few,CASSLLRDSHNEQFF,TGTGCCAGCAGTTTACTCCGGGACAGCCACAATGAGCAGTTCTTC
TRBV10-3,TRBJ2-2,TRBD2,few,CAITGTINTGELFF,TGTGCCATCACCGGGACTATAAACACCGGGGAGCTGTTTTTT
TRBV15,TRBJ1-5,-,few,CATAPSWGQPQHF,TGTGCCACCGCCCCGTCTTGGGGTCAGCCCCAGCATTTT
TRBV7-3,TRBJ2-2,-,-,CASSSNRETGELFF,TGTGCCAGCAGCTCCAACAGGGAGACCGGGGAGCTGTTTTTT
TRBV20-1,TRBJ2-3,TRBD2,few,CSARDYKRADTQYF,TGCAGTGCCCGGGACTACAAAAGGGCAGATACGCAGTATTTT
TRBV7-3,TRBJ2-5,-,few,CASSLNPVRETQYF,TGTGCCAGCAGCTTAAATCCGGTTCGGGAGACCCAGTACTTC